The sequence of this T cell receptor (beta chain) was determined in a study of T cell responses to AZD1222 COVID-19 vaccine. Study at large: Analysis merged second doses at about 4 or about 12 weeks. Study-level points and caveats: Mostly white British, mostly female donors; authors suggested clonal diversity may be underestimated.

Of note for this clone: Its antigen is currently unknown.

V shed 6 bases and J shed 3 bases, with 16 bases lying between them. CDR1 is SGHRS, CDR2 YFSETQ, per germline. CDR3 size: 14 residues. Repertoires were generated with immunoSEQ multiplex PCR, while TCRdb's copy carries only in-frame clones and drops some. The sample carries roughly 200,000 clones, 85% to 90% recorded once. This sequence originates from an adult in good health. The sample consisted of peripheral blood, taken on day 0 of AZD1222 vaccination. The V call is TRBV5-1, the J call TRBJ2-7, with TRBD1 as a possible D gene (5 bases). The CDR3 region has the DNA TGCGCCAGCACCCCTCTAACAGGTGGCTACGAGCAGTACTTC. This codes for CASTPLTGGYEQYF.